This TCR beta chain was recovered during a study of T cells of healthy individuals. Germline V gene sequence: CDR1 SGHTA, CDR2 FQGTGA. Deletions cut 3 bases from V and 5 bases from J, with 7 bases between. The CDR3 has 13 amino acids. One entry per CDR3 protein results from TCRdb running MiXCR on the 5' RACE reads. The sample lists approximately 100,000 distinct CDR3 sequences; approximately 15% were seen once. The gene calls are TRBV7-3 and TRBJ2-2; a weak D match, TRBD2 (5 bases). The sequence derives from a human donor in good health. In DNA form, the CDR3 reads TGTGCCAGCAGCTTTACTAGTACCGGGGAGCTGTTTTTT. Residues: CASSFTSTGELFF.